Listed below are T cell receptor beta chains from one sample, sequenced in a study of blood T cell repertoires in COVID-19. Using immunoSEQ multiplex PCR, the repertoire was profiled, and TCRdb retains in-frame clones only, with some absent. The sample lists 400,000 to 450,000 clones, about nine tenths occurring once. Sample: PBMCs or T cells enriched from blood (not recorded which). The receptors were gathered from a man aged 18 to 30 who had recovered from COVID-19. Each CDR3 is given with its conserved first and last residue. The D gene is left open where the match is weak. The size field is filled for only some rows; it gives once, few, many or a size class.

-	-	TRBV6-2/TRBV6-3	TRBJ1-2	CASSYPDRLDGYTF	TGTGCCAGCAGTTACCCTGACAGGCTAGACGGCTACACCTTC
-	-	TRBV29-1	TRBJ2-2	CSVAGSSTGELFF	TGCAGCGTCGCGGGATCGAGTACCGGGGAGCTGTTTTTT
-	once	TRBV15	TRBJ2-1	CATSRDFSEQFF	TGTGCCACCAGCAGGGACTTTAGTGAGCAGTTCTTC
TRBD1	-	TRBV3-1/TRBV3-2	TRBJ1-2	CASSQESLTGDSYGYTF	TGTGCCAGCAGCCAAGAGTCCCTGACAGGGGACTCCTATGGCTACACCTTC
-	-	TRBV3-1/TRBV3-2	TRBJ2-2	CASSQAPSTGELFF	TGTGCCAGCAGCCAAGCCCCTAGCACCGGGGAGCTGTTTTTT
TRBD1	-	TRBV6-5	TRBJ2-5	CASSLQPRGIETQYF	TGTGCCAGCAGCCTACAACCCAGGGGGATAGAGACCCAGTACTTC
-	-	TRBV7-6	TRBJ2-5	CASSISSQVLGETQYF	TGTGCCAGCAGCATTTCAAGCCAGGTTTTAGGAGAGACCCAGTACTTC
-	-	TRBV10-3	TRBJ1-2	CAISDLRQTNYGYTF	TGTGCCATCAGTGATTTGAGACAGACTAACTATGGCTACACCTTC
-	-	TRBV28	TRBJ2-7	CASSFGYEQYF	TGTGCCAGCAGTTTCGGCTACGAGCAGTACTTC
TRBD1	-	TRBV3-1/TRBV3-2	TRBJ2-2	CASSQGQGESSGELFF	TGTGCCAGCAGCCAAGGACAGGGAGAAAGTTCCGGGGAGCTGTTTTTT
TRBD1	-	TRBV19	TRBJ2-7	CASSSQGQDPYEQYF	TGTGCCAGTAGTTCCCAGGGACAGGACCCCTACGAGCAGTACTTC
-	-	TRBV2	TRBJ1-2	CASSEVTFYGYTF	TGTGCCAGCAGTGAAGTGACATTCTATGGCTACACCTTC
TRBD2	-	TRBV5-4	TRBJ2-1	CASKVAGDSPNEQFF	TGTGCCAGCAAAGTAGCGGGAGATAGCCCCAATGAGCAGTTCTTC
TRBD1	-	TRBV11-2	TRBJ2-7	CASSLRTGWEQYF	TGTGCCAGCAGCCTGAGGACAGGGTGGGAGCAGTACTTC
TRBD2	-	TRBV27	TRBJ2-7	CASRDAGRTEQYF	TGTGCCAGCAGGGACGCCGGGAGGACCGAGCAGTACTTC
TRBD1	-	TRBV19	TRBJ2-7	CASSRGTGNEQYF	TGTGCCAGTAGTAGAGGGACAGGGAACGAGCAGTACTTC
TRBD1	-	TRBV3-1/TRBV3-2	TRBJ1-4	CASRGTGDATNEKLFF	TGTGCCAGCAGGGGGACAGGCGACGCAACTAATGAAAAACTGTTTTTT
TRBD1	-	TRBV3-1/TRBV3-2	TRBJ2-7	CASSQPGQGRSEQYF	TGTGCCAGCAGCCAACCGGGACAGGGGAGGAGCGAGCAGTACTTC
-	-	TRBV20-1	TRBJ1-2	CSASSGSYGYTF	TGCAGTGCTAGTTCAGGATCATATGGCTACACCTTC
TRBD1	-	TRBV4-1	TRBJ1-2	CASSQFNRGPLFYGYTF	TGCGCCAGCAGCCAATTTAACAGGGGACCCCTATTCTATGGCTACACCTTC
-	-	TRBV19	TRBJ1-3	CASSIQGRGVSGNTIYF	TGTGCCAGTAGTATCCAGGGGCGAGGGGTCTCTGGAAACACCATATATTTT
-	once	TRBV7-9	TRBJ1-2	CASSLDLQLYGYTF	TGTGCCAGCAGCTTAGATCTCCAACTCTATGGCTACACCTTC
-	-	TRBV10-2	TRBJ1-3	CASRETGSGNTIYF	TGCGCCAGCAGGGAAACAGGGTCTGGAAACACCATATATTTT
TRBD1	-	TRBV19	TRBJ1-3	CASSMGQGAFGNTIYF	TGTGCCAGTAGTATGGGACAGGGGGCTTTTGGAAACACCATATATTTT
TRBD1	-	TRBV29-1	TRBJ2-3	CSVLGQGLSHLPDTQYF	TGCAGCGTGCTCGGACAGGGTCTTTCACATCTCCCAGATACGCAGTATTTT
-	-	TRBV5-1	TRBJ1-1	CASGETGGNTEAFF	TGCGCCAGCGGAGAGACGGGGGGGAACACTGAAGCTTTCTTT
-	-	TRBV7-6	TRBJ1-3	CASSGRTGLSGNTIYF	TGTGCCAGCAGCGGTCGAACAGGTCTCTCTGGAAACACCATATATTTT
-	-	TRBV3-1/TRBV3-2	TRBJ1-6	CASSVRAAGSPLHF	TGTGCCAGCAGCGTCCGGGCCGCGGGGTCACCCCTCCACTTT
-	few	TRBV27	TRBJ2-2	CASSFQDGELFF	TGTGCCAGCAGTTTCCAGGACGGGGAGCTGTTTTTT
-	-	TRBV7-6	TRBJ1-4	CASSLNLGGGEKLFF	TGTGCCAGCAGCTTAAATCTGGGAGGGGGTGAAAAACTGTTTTTT
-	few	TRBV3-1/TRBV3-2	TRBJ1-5	CASSPSRGGVQPQHF	TGTGCCAGCAGCCCAAGCCGCGGGGGAGTCCAGCCCCAGCATTTT
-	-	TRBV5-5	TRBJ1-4	CASSPRGAVNEKLFF	TGTGCCAGCAGCCCCCGGGGTGCAGTAAATGAAAAACTGTTTTTT
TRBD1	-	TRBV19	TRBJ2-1	CASSLGQGAYNEQFF	TGTGCCAGTAGTCTGGGACAGGGGGCTTACAATGAGCAGTTCTTC
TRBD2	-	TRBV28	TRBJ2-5	CASSSLAGSEKETQYF	TGTGCCAGCAGTTCCCTAGCGGGGTCGGAGAAAGAGACCCAGTACTTC
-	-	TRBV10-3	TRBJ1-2	CAIMSGLPGSYTF	TGTGCCATCATGTCGGGCCTTCCAGGGAGCTACACCTTC
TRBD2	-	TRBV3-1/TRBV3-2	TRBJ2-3	CASSRGLAGGTDTQYF	TGTGCCAGCAGCCGCGGACTAGCGGGGGGCACAGATACGCAGTATTTT
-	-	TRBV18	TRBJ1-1	CASSPFTGELSEAFF	TGTGCCAGCTCACCATTCACCGGAGAACTCTCTGAAGCTTTCTTT
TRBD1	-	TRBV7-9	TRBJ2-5	CASSSNRGAETQYF	TGTGCCAGCAGCTCAAACAGGGGGGCAGAGACCCAGTACTTC
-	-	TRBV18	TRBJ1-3	CASSSGSKSGDTIYF	TGTGCCAGCTCTTCCGGGTCGAAATCGGGAGACACCATATATTTT
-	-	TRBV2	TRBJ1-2	CASSSRTVTNYGYTF	TGTGCCAGCAGTTCGCGGACAGTAACTAACTATGGCTACACCTTC
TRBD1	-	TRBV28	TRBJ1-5	CASSMGQGRGQPQHF	TGTGCCAGCAGTATGGGACAGGGAAGGGGTCAGCCCCAGCATTTT
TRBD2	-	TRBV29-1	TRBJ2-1	CSGAVGLALFSEQFF	TGCAGCGGGGCCGTAGGACTAGCGCTCTTCTCTGAGCAGTTCTTC
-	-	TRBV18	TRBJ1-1	CASSPRVSEGYGAFF	TGTGCCAGCTCACCACGGGTTTCGGAGGGCTACGGAGCTTTCTTT
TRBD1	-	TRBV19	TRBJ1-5	CASSPPLDRAGQPQHF	TGTGCCAGTAGTCCTCCTCTGGACAGGGCGGGTCAGCCCCAGCATTTT
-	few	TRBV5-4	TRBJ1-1	CASSLREDTEAFF	TGTGCCAGCAGCTTGAGGGAGGACACTGAAGCTTTCTTT
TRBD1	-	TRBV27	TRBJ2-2	CASMTRTGRPANTGELFF	TGTGCCAGCATGACCCGGACAGGGAGGCCCGCGAACACCGGGGAGCTGTTTTTT
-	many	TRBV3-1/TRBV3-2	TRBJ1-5	CASSQTGTNQPQHF	TGTGCCAGCAGCCAAACAGGGACCAATCAGCCCCAGCATTTT
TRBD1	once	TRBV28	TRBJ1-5	CASSWDRGGNQPQHF	TGTGCCAGCAGCTGGGACAGGGGTGGCAATCAGCCCCAGCATTTT
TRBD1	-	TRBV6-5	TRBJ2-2	CASSFNRGTYTGELFF	TGTGCCAGTAGTTTCAACAGGGGTACTTACACCGGGGAGCTGTTTTTT
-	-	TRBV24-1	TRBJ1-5	CATSDAQGSPNQPQHF	TGTGCCACCAGTGATGCCCAGGGGAGCCCCAATCAGCCCCAGCATTTT
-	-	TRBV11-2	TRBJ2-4	CASGLVSGIQYF	TGTGCCAGCGGGTTAGTGTCGGGCATTCAGTACTTC
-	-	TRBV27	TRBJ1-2	CASSGGTSYGYTF	TGTGCATCCTCGGGGGGGACTAGCTATGGCTACACCTTC
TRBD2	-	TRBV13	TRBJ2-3	CASSPSGVYTDTQYF	TGTGCCAGCAGCCCCAGCGGGGTATACACAGATACGCAGTATTTT
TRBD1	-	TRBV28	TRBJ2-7	CASSSRQGILYEQYF	TGTGCCAGCAGTTCCCGACAGGGAATACTCTACGAGCAGTACTTC
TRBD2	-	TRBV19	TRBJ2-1	CASTKGLAEINNEQFF	TGTGCCAGTACCAAAGGGCTAGCGGAGATAAACAATGAGCAGTTCTTC